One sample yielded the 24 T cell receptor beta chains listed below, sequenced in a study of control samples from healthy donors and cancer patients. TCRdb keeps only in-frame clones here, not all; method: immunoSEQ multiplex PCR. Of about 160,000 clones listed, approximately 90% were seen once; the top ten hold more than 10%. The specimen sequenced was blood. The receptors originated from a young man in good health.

This CDR3 reads CASSLDSSSQGEAFF. Here the CDR3 DNA reads TGTGCCAGCAGCTTAGATTCGAGCAGTCAGGGGGAAGCTTTCTTT. The chain is built from TRBV7-9 and TRBJ1-1; D perhaps matches TRBD1 (6 bases). V lost 1 base, J lost 8 bases, and 17 bases lay in between. This CDR3 spans 15 amino acids. Per the germline V gene, CDR1 is SEHNR and CDR2 is FQNEAQ (reference sequence). Filled out from reference TRBV7-9 and TRBJ1-1, the complete variable domain reads DTGVSQNPRHKITKRGQNVTFRCDPISEHNRLYWYRQTLGQGPEFLTYFQNEAQLEKSRLLSDRFSAERPKGSFSTLEIQRTEQGDSAMYLCASSLDSSSQGEAFFGQGTRLTVV.

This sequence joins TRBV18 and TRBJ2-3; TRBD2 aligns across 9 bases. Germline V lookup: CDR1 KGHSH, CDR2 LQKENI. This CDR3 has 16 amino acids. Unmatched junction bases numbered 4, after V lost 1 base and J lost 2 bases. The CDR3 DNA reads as TGTGCCAGCTCACCACAAGCGGGGGGTACCACAGATACGCAGTATTTT. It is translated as CASSPQAGGTTDTQYF.

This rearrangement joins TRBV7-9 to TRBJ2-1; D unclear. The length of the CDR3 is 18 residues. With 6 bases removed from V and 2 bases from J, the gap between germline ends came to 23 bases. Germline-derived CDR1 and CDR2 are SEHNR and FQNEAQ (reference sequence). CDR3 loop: CASRPKFRLAPTYNEQFF. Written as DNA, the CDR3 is TGTGCCAGCAGGCCTAAGTTTCGGCTGGCGCCTACCTACAATGAGCAGTTCTTC.

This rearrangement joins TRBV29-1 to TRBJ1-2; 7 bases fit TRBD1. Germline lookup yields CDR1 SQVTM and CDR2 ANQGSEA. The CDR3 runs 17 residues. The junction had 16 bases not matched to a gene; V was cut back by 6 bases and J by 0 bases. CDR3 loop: CSVVHLTGDSTNYGYTF. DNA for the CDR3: TGCAGCGTCGTACACCTCACAGGGGACTCTACTAACTATGGCTACACCTTC.

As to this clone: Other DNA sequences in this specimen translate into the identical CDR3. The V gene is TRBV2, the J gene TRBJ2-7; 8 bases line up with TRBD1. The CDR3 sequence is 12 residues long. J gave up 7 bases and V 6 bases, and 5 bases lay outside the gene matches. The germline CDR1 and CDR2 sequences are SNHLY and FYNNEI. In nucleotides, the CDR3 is TGTGCCAGCAGGAGGACAGGGTGGGAGCAGTACTTC. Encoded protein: CASRRTGWEQYF.

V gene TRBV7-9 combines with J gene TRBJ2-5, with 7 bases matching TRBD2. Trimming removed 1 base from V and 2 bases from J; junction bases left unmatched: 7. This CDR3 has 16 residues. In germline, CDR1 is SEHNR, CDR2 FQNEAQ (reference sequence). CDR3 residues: CASSLGGAGRQETQYF. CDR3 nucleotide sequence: TGTGCCAGCAGCTTAGGGGGAGCGGGGAGACAAGAGACCCAGTACTTC.

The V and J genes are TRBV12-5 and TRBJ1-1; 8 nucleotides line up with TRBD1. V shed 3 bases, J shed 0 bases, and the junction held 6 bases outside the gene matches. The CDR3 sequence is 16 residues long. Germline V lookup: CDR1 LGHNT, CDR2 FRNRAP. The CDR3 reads CASGLVAGGLNTEAFF. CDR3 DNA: TGTGCTAGTGGTTTAGTGGCAGGGGGCCTGAACACTGAAGCTTTCTTT.

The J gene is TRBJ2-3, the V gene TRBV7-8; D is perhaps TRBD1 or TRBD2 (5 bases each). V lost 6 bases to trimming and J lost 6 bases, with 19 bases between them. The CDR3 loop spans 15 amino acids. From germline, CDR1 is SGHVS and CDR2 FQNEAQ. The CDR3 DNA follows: TGTGCCAGCAGTCTCCGGGACGGTCTATTCGATACGCAGTATTTT. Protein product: CASSLRDGLFDTQYF.

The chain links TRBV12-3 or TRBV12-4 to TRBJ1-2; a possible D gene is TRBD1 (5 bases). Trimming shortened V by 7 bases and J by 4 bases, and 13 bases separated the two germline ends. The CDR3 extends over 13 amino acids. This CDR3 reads CASTGGPPYGYTF. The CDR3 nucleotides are TGTGCCAGCACTGGGGGTCCTCCCTATGGCTACACCTTC.

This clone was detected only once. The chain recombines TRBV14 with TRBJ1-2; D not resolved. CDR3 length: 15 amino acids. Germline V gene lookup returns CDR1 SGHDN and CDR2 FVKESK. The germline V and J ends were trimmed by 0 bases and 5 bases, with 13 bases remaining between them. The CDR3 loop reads CASSQDQVSVYGYTF. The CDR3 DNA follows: TGTGCCAGCAGCCAAGATCAAGTCAGCGTATATGGCTACACCTTC. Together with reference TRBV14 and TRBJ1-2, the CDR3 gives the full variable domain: EAGVTQFPSHSVIEKGQTVTLRCDPISGHDNLYWYRRVMGKEIKFLLHFVKESKQDESGMPNNRFLAERTGGTYSTLKVQPAELEDSGVYFCASSQDQVSVYGYTFGSGTRLTVV.

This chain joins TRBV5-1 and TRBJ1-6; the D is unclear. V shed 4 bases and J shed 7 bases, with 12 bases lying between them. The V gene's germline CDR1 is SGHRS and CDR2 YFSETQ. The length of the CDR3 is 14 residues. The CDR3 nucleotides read TGCGCCAGCAGCCTCGACGGAAGGAATTCACCCCTCCACTTT. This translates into CASSLDGRNSPLHF.

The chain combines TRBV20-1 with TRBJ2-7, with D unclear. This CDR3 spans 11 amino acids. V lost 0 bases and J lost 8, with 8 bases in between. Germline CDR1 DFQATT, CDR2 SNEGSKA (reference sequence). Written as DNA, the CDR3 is TGCAGTGCTAGAGATCTGACAAAGCAGTACTTC. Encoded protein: CSARDLTKQYF.

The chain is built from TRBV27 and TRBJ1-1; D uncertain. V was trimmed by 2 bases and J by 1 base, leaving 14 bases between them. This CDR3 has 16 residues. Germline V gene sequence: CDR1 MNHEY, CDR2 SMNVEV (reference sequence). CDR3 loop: CASSLNGLAKNTEAFF. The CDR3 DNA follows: TGTGCCAGCAGTTTAAATGGGCTCGCAAAGAACACTGAAGCTTTCTTT.

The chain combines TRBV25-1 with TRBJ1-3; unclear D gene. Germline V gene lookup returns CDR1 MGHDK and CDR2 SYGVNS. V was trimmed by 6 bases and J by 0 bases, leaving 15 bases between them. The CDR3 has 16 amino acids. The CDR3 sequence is CASSPARTSSGNTIYF. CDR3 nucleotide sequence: TGTGCCAGCAGCCCCGCACGGACGAGCTCTGGAAACACCATATATTTT.

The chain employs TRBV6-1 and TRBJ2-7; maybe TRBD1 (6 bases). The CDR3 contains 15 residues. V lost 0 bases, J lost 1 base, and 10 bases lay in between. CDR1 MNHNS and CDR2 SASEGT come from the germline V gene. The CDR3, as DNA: TGTGCCAGCAGTGAAGCTGGACAGTCGTCCTACGAGCAGTACTTC. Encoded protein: CASSEAGQSSYEQYF.

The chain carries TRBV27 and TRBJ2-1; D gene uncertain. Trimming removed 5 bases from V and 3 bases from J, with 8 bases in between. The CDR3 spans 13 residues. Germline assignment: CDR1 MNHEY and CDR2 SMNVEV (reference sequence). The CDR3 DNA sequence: TGTGCCAGCAGTCCATGGAACTACAATGAGCAGTTCTTC. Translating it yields CASSPWNYNEQFF.

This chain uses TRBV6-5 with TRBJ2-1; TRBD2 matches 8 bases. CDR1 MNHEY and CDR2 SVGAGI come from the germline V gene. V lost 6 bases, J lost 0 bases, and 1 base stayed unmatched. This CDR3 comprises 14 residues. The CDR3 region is CASRAGVSYNEQFF. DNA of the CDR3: TGTGCCAGCAGAGCGGGAGTCTCCTACAATGAGCAGTTCTTC.

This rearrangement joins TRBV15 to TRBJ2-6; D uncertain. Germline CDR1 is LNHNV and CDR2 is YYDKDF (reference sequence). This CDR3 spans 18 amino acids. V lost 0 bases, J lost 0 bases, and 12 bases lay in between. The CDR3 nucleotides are TGTGCCACCAGCAGAGATAGGGCAGTCTTCTCTGGGGCCAACGTCCTGACTTTC. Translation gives CATSRDRAVFSGANVLTF.

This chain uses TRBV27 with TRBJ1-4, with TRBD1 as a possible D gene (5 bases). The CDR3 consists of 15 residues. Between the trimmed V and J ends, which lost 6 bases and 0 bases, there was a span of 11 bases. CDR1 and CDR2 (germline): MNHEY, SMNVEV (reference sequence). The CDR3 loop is CASSMTATTNEKLFF. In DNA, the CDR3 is TGTGCCAGCAGCATGACAGCTACAACTAATGAAAAACTGTTTTTT.

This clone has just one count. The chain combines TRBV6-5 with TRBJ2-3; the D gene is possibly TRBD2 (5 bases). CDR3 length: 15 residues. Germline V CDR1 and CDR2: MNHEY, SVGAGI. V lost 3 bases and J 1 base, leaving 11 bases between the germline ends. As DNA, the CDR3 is TGTGCCAGCAGTTATCGGGGATGGGGCACAGATACGCAGTATTTT. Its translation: CASSYRGWGTDTQYF.

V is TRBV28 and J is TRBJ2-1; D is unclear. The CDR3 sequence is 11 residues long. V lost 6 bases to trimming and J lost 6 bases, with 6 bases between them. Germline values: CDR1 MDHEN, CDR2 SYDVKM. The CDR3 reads CASSRTNEQFF. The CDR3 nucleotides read TGTGCCAGCAGCCGGACCAATGAGCAGTTCTTC.

This CDR3 reads CASSFNPGYQETQYF. The CDR3 DNA reads TGCGCCAGCAGTTTTAACCCGGGGTACCAAGAGACCCAGTACTTC. The rearrangement links TRBV5-1 to TRBJ2-5; a possible D gene is TRBD2 (5 bases). CDR1 SGHRS and CDR2 YFSETQ come from the germline V gene. Trimming shortened V by 5 bases and J by 0 bases, and 14 bases separated the two germline ends. The CDR3 runs to 15 residues.

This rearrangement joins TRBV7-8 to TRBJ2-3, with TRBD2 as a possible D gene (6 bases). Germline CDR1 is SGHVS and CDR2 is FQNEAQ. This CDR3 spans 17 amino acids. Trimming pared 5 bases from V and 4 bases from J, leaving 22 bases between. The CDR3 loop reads CASSAVGGFSRPDTQYF. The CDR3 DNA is TGTGCCAGCAGCGCAGTGGGGGGTTTTAGCAGACCAGATACGCAGTATTTT.

CDR3 bases: TGTGCCAGCAGCTTGGGGGGAGGACAGAATGAAAAACTGTTTTTT. Amino acids: CASSLGGGQNEKLFF. The chain carries TRBV5-8 and TRBJ1-4; D is possibly TRBD1 (6 bases). The CDR3 sequence is 15 residues long. Trimming took 0 bases from V and 5 from J, leaving 11 bases between them. Germline V gene data show CDR1 as SGHTS and CDR2 as YDEGEE.